These 22 T cell receptor beta chains came from one sample sequenced in a study of prognosis after radiotherapy for stage I lung cancer. Genomic DNA served as the source from which two-round multiplex PCR generated TCR beta CDR3 amplicons. First-round PCR, the initial amplification, used primers specific to each TRBV and TRBJ gene. TCRdb reprocessed the multiplex PCR reads with MiXCR, giving one entry per CDR3 protein. The sample records 20,000 to 30,000 distinct CDR3 sequences, 40% being singletons. Sequenced here: PBMCs, sampled before or after stereotactic body radiation therapy (not recorded which). The source of these receptors is a donor at least 50 years old with non-small cell lung cancer.

As for this clonotype: With a far larger clone one base away, a read error is the likely cause. The chain couples TRBV6-5 to TRBJ1-3; 7 bases line up with TRBD1. J was trimmed by 6 bases and V by 5 bases; bases with no gene match: 7. This CDR3 is 14 amino acids long. Germline V gives CDR1 MNHEY, CDR2 SVGAGI. CDR3 residues: CASSVTGTVNTIYF. CDR3 DNA: TGTGCCAGCAGTGTGACAGGGACTGTAAACACCATATATTTT.

This chain uses TRBV2 with TRBJ2-1, with D possibly being TRBD2 (6 bases). The germline V gene encodes CDR1 SNHLY and CDR2 FYNNEI. This CDR3 has 19 amino acids. Trimming pared 11 bases from V and 2 bases from J, leaving 31 bases between. The CDR3 coding sequence is TGTGCCCAAGCAGAGGGTGGACTATCGGTAGGGTGGCCCTACAATGAGCAGTTCTTC. Its protein is CAQAEGGLSVGWPYNEQFF.

Comments on this clonotype: This could be a read error, since a much larger clone is one nucleotide away. The chain employs TRBV2 and TRBJ2-5; 8 bases fit TRBD2. Trimming cost V 10 bases and J 2 bases; bases outside gene matches: 12. Germline V gene lookup returns CDR1 SNHLY and CDR2 FYNNEI. The CDR3 is 15 amino acids. The CDR3: CANETGGKSQETQYF. Here the CDR3 DNA reads TGTGCCAATGAAACGGGGGGGAAGTCACAAGAGACCCAGTACTTC.

This chain connects TRBV7-2 to TRBJ2-1; a possible D gene is TRBD2 (6 bases). The CDR3 spans 13 residues. CDR1 SGHTA and CDR2 FQGNSA come from the germline V gene. Trimming took 5 bases from V and 8 from J, leaving 13 bases between them. CDR3: CASSPRTIDEQFF. CDR3 DNA sequence: TGTGCCAGCAGCCCTCGGACTATCGATGAGCAGTTCTTC.

This clonotype appeared many times. This chain connects TRBV6-1 to TRBJ2-1; possible D gene TRBD1, 6 bases. This CDR3 is 14 amino acids long. The V gene's germline CDR1 is MNHNS and CDR2 SASEGT. V lost 2 bases to trimming and J lost 2 bases, with 7 bases between them. CDR3 sequence (DNA): TGTGCCAGCAGTGAACCAGGGGCCTACAATGAGCAGTTCTTC. Amino acids: CASSEPGAYNEQFF.

To note about this clonotype: A far larger clone lies a single base away; this is likely a read error. This chain links TRBV6-4 with TRBJ2-7; TRBD1 might be the D (5 bases). The CDR3 consists of 14 residues. Germline-derived CDR1 and CDR2 are MRHNA and SNTAGT. The germline V and J ends were trimmed by 3 bases and 3 bases, with 12 bases remaining between them. CDR3: CASSEGVVNYEQYF. DNA of the CDR3: TGTGCCAGCAGTGAAGGGGTAGTAAACTACGAGCAGTACTTC.

At least ten counts were recorded for this clonotype. The V call is TRBV2, the J call TRBJ2-1; D is ambiguous. Germline V gives CDR1 SNHLY, CDR2 FYNNEI. V lost 0 bases to trimming and J lost 2 bases, with 17 bases between them. The CDR3 length is 18 residues. The CDR3: CASSEAHLGLTTYNEQFF. The CDR3 DNA reads TGTGCCAGCAGTGAAGCGCATCTTGGCCTCACTACCTACAATGAGCAGTTCTTC.

A word on this clonotype: This likely traces to a read error, being one base from a far larger clone. This sequence joins TRBV6-4 and TRBJ2-5; 8 bases are shared with TRBD2. The CDR3 totals 17 residues. CDR1 MRHNA and CDR2 SNTAGT come from the germline V gene. After removal of 5 bases from V and 1 base from J, the junction contained 12 bases not matched to a gene. CDR3 DNA sequence: TGTGCCAGCAGTTACGGGAGGGGGGGCATCCTCCAAGAGACCCAGTACTTC. This codes for CASSYGRGGILQETQYF.

About this clonotype: The junction departs from germline at one end; a sequencing error may be responsible. V gene TRBV2 combines with J gene TRBJ1-2; D uncertain. From germline, CDR1 is SNHLY and CDR2 FYNNEI. This CDR3 has 15 residues. The CDR3 protein is CASNPSWVIDYCYTF. Written as DNA, the CDR3 is TGTGCCAGCAACCCGTCTTGGGTCATCGACTATTGCTACACCTTC.

The table lists this clonotype with many counts. CDR3 sequence reads: CSARNGMNTGELFF. CDR3 sequence (DNA): TGCAGTGCTAGAAACGGGATGAACACCGGGGAGCTGTTTTTT. The rearrangement joins TRBV20-1 to TRBJ2-2, with a possible D match to TRBD2 (5 bases). V lost 2 bases to trimming and J lost 1 base, with 8 bases between them. The CDR3 is 14 amino acids. Per germline, CDR1 DFQATT and CDR2 SNEGSKA (reference sequence).

The genes are TRBV7-8 and TRBJ2-3; D remains ambiguous. The CDR3 has 12 residues. CDR1 is SGHVS, CDR2 FQNEAQ, per germline. Between the trimmed V and J ends, which lost 5 bases and 4 bases, there was a span of 7 bases. CDR3 nucleotide sequence: TGTGCCAGCAGCGCCGCAGCAGATACGCAGTATTTT. Its translation: CASSAAADTQYF.

This clonotype was detected once. CDR3: CASSLTVSGNTIYF. The CDR3 DNA sequence: TGTGCCAGCAGTTTAACAGTCTCTGGAAACACCATATATTTT. The rearrangement uses TRBV27 and TRBJ1-3, with unresolved D. V was shortened by 2 bases and J by 0 bases, with 5 bases between the two germline ends. The V gene's germline CDR1 is MNHEY and CDR2 SMNVEV (reference sequence). This CDR3 contains 14 residues.

This clonotype was counted once. This chain connects TRBV6-4 to TRBJ2-1; D possibly corresponds to TRBD1 (6 bases). Looked up from germline, CDR1 is MRHNA and CDR2 is SNTAGT. This CDR3 has 16 amino acids. V was pared by 5 bases and J by 1 base, with 15 bases between. The CDR3 bases are TGTGCCAGCAGTCTCTGGAGCCAGGGGTCCTACAATGAGCAGTTCTTC. Translated: CASSLWSQGSYNEQFF.

Notes on this clonotype: This may arise from a read error, as a much more abundant clone is one base away. The rearrangement links TRBV7-9 to TRBJ2-5; the match to TRBD1 covers 7 bases. The CDR3 loop spans 14 amino acids. Germline lookup yields CDR1 SEHNR and CDR2 FQNEAQ (reference sequence). The CDR3 coding sequence is TGTGCCAGCATCTTAGACAGGGACCAAGAGACCCAGTACTTC. Residues: CASILDRDQETQYF.

The chain joins TRBV5-1 to TRBJ2-1; 8 bases match TRBD2. In germline, CDR1 is SGHRS, CDR2 YFSETQ. J was trimmed by 6 bases and V by 6 bases; bases with no gene match: 11. This CDR3 is built from 15 residues. The CDR3 DNA sequence: TGCGCCAGCACAGAGATGCTAGCGGGCCTCAATGAGCAGTTCTTC. Its translation is CASTEMLAGLNEQFF.

The genes are TRBV7-3 and TRBJ2-2; 9 bases map to TRBD1. V dropped 8 bases and J dropped 0; count of bases not matched to a gene: 1. The CDR3 length is 14 residues. CDR1 and CDR2 (germline): SGHTA, FQGTGA. Here the CDR3 reads CASRQGANTGELFF. For the CDR3, the DNA is TGTGCCAGCCGACAGGGGGCGAACACCGGGGAGCTGTTTTTT.

The table lists this clonotype with a count of one. The chain joins TRBV7-9 to TRBJ2-7; 8 bases match TRBD1. CDR3 length equals 15 residues. CDR1 is SEHNR, CDR2 FQNEAQ, per germline (reference sequence). The J segment lost 6 bases and the V segment lost 5 bases, leaving 12 bases of the junction unmatched. CDR3 sequence reads: CASSPPGGPLGEQYF. In nucleotides, the CDR3 is TGTGCCAGCAGCCCGCCAGGGGGCCCGCTTGGCGAGCAGTACTTC. Combining the CDR3 with reference TRBV7-9 and TRBJ2-7 gives the whole variable domain DTGVSQNPRHKITKRGQNVTFRCDPISEHNRLYWYRQTLGQGPEFLTYFQNEAQLEKSRLLSDRFSAERPKGSFSTLEIQRTEQGDSAMYLCASSPPGGPLGEQYFGPGTRLTVT.

At least ten counts were recorded for this clonotype. The gene calls are TRBV12-3 or TRBV12-4 and TRBJ1-4; tentative D call: TRBD1 (6 bases). Trimming pared 3 bases from V and 7 bases from J, leaving 12 bases between. The CDR3 extends over 14 amino acids. The CDR3 DNA is TGTGCCAGCAGTTTGGGCAGGGGAGGTGAAAAACTGTTTTTT. This translates into CASSLGRGGEKLFF.

This clonotype was recorded at least ten times. The rearrangement links TRBV5-6 to TRBJ2-7; D is perhaps TRBD2 (5 bases). Trimming removed 4 bases at V and 0 bases at J, with 14 bases between. This CDR3 has 15 residues. Germline V gives CDR1 SGHDT, CDR2 YYEEEE. CDR3 protein: CASSAISTSSYEQYF. The CDR3 coding sequence is TGTGCCAGCAGCGCCATAAGTACTAGCTCCTACGAGCAGTACTTC.

The table lists this clonotype with many counts. This chain joins TRBV20-1 and TRBJ2-1; D not certain. CDR3 size: 16 residues. Germline loops: CDR1 DFQATT, CDR2 SNEGSKA (reference sequence). V was cut by 2 bases and J by 2 bases, with 16 bases left in between. As DNA, the CDR3 is TGCAGTGCTAGACCGTCTGAATATCGAACCTACAATGAGCAGTTCTTC. Protein product: CSARPSEYRTYNEQFF.

At least ten counts were recorded for this clonotype. The chain has TRBV19 and TRBJ2-3; no reliable D call. Germline V gene data show CDR1 as LNHDA and CDR2 as SQIVND (reference sequence). The CDR3 loop spans 15 amino acids. V was trimmed by 5 bases and J by 0 bases, leaving 12 bases between them. DNA of the CDR3: TGTGCCAGTAGTCTGGCGGATTTTAGCACAGATACGCAGTATTTT. It is translated as CASSLADFSTDTQYF. Based on the CDR3 plus reference TRBV19 and TRBJ2-3, the full variable domain is DGGITQSPKYLFRKEGQNVTLSCEQNLNHDAMYWYRQDPGQGLRLIYYSQIVNDFQKGDIAEGYSVSREKKESFPLTVTSAQKNPTAFYLCASSLADFSTDTQYFGPGTRLTVL.

This sequence joins TRBV6-1 and TRBJ1-1, with D perhaps matching TRBD1 (5 bases). CDR1 MNHNS and CDR2 SASEGT come from the germline V gene. This CDR3 region has 16 residues. V lost 2 bases and J 1 base, leaving 14 bases between the germline ends. The CDR3 DNA follows: TGTGCCAGCAGTGAAACCCGGGGACGGTCGAACACTGAAGCTTTCTTT. This sequence encodes CASSETRGRSNTEAFF.